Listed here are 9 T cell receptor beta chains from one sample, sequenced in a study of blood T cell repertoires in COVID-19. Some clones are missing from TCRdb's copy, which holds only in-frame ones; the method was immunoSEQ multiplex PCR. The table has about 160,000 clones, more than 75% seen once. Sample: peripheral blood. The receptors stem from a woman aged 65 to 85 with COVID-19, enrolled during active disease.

CDR3 sequence reads: CASSQPSPGGTEAFF. Written as DNA, the CDR3 is TGCGCCAGCAGCCAACCATCCCCGGGTGGCACTGAAGCTTTCTTT. The chain combines TRBV4-1 with TRBJ1-1; D ambiguous. V was cut by 2 bases and J by 4 bases, with 14 bases left in between. The V gene's germline CDR1 is MGHRA and CDR2 YSYEKL. The CDR3 is 15 residues long.

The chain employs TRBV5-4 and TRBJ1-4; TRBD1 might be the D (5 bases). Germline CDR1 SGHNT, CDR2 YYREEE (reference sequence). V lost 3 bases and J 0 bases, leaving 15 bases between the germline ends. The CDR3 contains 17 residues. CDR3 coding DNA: TGTGCCAGCAGCTCAGGTGCGGGACCTGCAACTAATGAAAAACTGTTTTTT. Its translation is CASSSGAGPATNEKLFF.

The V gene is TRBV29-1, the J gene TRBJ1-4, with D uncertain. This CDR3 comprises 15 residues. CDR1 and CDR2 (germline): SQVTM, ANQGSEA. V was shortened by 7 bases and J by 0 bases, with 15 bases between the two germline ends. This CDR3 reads CSAKLADATNEKLFF. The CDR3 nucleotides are TGCAGCGCCAAGCTCGCGGATGCAACTAATGAAAAACTGTTTTTT. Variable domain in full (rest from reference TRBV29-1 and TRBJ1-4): SAVISQKPSRDICQRGTSLTIQCQVDSQVTMMFWYRQQPGQSLTLIATANQGSEATYESGFVIDKFPISRPNLTFSTLTVSNMSPEDSSIYLCSAKLADATNEKLFFGSGTQLSVL.

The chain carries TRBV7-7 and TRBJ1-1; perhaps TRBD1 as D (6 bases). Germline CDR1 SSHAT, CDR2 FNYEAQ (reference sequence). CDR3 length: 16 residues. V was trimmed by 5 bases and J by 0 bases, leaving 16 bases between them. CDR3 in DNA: TGTGCCAGCAGCCAACAGGGCGCCAGCATGAACACTGAAGCTTTCTTT. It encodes CASSQQGASMNTEAFF. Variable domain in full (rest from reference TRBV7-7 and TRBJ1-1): GAGVSQSPRYKVTKRGQDVTLRCDPISSHATLYWYQQALGQGPEFLTYFNYEAQPDKSGLPSDRFSAERPEGSISTLTIQRTEQRDSAMYRCASSQQGASMNTEAFFGQGTRLTVV.

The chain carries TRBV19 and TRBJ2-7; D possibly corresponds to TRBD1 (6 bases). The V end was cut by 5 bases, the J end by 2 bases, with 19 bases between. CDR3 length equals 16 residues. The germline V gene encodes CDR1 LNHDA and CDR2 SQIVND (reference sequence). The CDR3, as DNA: TGTGCCAGTAGTGTCCGAGCAACAACAGGGACCTACGAGCAGTACTTC. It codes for CASSVRATTGTYEQYF.

This chain's CDR3 is CASRGDYYTEAFF. CDR3 in DNA: TGTGCCAGCCGGGGAGACTACTACACTGAAGCTTTCTTT. V is TRBV28 and J is TRBJ1-1, with no clear D. The germline CDR1 and CDR2 sequences are MDHEN and SYDVKM. Trimming left V 8 bases short and J 3 bases short, with 13 bases between. This CDR3 contains 13 residues.

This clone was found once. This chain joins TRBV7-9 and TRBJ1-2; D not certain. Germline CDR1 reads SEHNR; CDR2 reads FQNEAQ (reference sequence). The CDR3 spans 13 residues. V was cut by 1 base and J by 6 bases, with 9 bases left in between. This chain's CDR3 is CASSLGQVNGYTF. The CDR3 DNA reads TGTGCCAGCAGCTTAGGGCAGGTGAATGGCTACACCTTC.

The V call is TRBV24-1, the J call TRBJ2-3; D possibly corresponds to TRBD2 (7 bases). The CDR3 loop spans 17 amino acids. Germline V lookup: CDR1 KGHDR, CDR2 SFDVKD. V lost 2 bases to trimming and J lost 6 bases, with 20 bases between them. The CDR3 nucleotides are TGTGCCACCAGTGATTACCGTTATCGGGGGGCCGGGGATACGCAGTATTTT. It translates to CATSDYRYRGAGDTQYF.

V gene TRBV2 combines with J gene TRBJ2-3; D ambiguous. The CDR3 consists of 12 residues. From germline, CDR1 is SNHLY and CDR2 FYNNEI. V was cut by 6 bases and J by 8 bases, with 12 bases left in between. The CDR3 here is CASRIIAITQYF. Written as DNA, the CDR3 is TGTGCCAGCAGGATAATAGCAATTACGCAGTATTTT. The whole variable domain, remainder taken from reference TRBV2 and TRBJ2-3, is EPEVTQTPSHQVTQMGQEVILRCVPISNHLYFYWYRQILGQKVEFLVSFYNNEISEKSEIFDDQFSVERPDGSNFTLKIRSTKLEDSAMYFCASRIIAITQYFGPGTRLTVL.